This T cell receptor beta chain was found in a study of cytomegalovirus exposure and HLA in healthy donors. Both 60 Vbeta primers and 13 Jbeta primers went into the PCR. Repertoires were generated with immunoSEQ multiplex PCR, while TCRdb's copy carries only in-frame clones and drops some. The repertoire consists of some 150,000 clones, with about three quarters occurring once and the leading ten covering nearly 7%. A remark on this clone: Its antigen is not identified. Compared with germline, one end of the junction differs, possibly owing to a read error.

This CDR3 comprises 14 residues. Germline V gene lookup returns CDR1 MNHEY and CDR2 SMNVEV (reference sequence). General study points: Later analysis associated a missense DCLRE1C variant with TCR beta V- and J-gene trimming. It was likely that a cluster of highly shared sequence variants was a sequencing artifact.

The sequencing input was PBMCs. The clonotype originates from a man aged 35 to 55 in good health and CMV-seropositive. The V call is TRBV27, the J call TRBJ2-1; 12 bases line up with TRBD2. The CDR3 DNA reads as TGTGCCAGCAGTTTATCGCGACTAGCGGGAGATCCGCTCTTC. The encoded protein is CASSLSRLAGDPLF.